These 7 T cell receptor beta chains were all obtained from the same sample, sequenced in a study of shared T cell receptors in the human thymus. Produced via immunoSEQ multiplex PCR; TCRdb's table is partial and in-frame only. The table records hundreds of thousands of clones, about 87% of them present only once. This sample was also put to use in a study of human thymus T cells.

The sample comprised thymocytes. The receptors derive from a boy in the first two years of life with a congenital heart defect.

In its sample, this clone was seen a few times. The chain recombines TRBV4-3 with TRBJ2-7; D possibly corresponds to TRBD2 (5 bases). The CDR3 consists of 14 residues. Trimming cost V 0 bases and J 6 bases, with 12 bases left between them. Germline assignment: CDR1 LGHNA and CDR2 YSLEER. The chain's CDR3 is CASSQDRRAAEQYF. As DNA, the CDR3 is TGCGCCAGCAGCCAAGATCGGCGGGCGGCCGAGCAGTACTTC.

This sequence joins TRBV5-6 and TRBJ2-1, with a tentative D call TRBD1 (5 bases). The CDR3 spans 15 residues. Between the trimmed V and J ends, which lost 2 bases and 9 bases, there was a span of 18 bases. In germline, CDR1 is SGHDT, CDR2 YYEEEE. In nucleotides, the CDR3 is TGTGCCAGCAGCTTTCAGGGTGGGCCCCACGGTGAGCAGTTCTTC. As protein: CASSFQGGPHGEQFF.

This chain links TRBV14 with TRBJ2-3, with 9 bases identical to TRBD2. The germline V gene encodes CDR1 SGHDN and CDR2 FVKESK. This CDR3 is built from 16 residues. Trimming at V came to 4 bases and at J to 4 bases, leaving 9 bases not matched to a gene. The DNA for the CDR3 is TGTGCCAGCAGCCCCTTGGGCGGGAGGGCCTCAGATACGCAGTATTTT. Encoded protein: CASSPLGGRASDTQYF.

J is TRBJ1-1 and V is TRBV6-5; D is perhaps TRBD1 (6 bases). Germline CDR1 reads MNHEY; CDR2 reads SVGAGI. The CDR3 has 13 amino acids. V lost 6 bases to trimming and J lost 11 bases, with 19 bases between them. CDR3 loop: CASSPGQIPGAFF. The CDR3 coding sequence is TGTGCCAGCAGCCCCGGACAGATCCCCGGGGCTTTCTTT.

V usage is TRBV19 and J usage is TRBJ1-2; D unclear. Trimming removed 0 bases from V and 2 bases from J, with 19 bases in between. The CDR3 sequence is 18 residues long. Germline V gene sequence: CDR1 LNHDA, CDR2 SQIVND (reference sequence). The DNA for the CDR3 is TGTGCCAGTAGTATAGAAGCCCCAGGAAACCGAAGAAACTATGGCTACACCTTC. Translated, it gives CASSIEAPGNRRNYGYTF.

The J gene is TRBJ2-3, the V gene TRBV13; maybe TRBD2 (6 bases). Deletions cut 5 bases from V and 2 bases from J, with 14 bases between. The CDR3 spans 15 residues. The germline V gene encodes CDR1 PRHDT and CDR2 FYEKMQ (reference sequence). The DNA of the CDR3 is TGTGCCAGCAGCAGTATCCGGGACTCCACAGATACGCAGTATTTT. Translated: CASSSIRDSTDTQYF.

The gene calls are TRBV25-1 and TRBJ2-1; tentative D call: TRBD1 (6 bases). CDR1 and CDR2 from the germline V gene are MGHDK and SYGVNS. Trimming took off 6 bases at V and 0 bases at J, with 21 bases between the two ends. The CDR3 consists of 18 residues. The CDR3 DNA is TGTGCCAGCAGAGCCGGGCCGGTGGCAGGGGACTCCTACAATGAGCAGTTCTTC. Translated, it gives CASRAGPVAGDSYNEQFF.